Each of the 9 T cell receptor beta chains below was sequenced from the same sample in a study of T-cell reconstitution after alpha-beta-depleted transplantation in children (dated by TCRdb to the mid-2010s). Library preparation employed PCR. The listed sequencing device is Illumina HiSeq 2500. TCR library preparation used molecular barcoding, with unique molecular identifiers applied to normalize quantification of the TCRbeta repertoire. The public sequencing data were trimmed at Q25 with fastp and processed into clonotypes with MiXCR by TCRdb, which kept only in-frame beta chains. Under each unique CDR3 protein, matching rows form one entry showing the most common genes and DNA. This sample gives more than 150,000 distinct CDR3 sequences in total; more than 12% of them show up just once. The ten largest clones add up to about 13% of the sample. The sequencing used PBMCs from the stem cell graft donor, collected from the stem cell graft. The receptors come from a human donor who donated a stem cell graft to a child with acute lymphoblastic leukemia.

The chain is built from TRBV13 and TRBJ2-7, with D possibly TRBD2 on 6 matching bases. CDR3 length: 20 amino acids. Trimming took off 5 bases at V and 1 base at J, with 30 bases between the two ends. From germline, CDR1 is PRHDT and CDR2 FYEKMQ (reference sequence). The DNA of the CDR3 is TGTGCCAGCAGCAGATTAGCCGGGGGAGGCCGGCGGGCCCTTTCCTACGAGCAGTACTTC. Protein: CASSRLAGGGRRALSYEQYF.

At least ten counts were recorded for this clonotype. The genes are TRBV5-1 and TRBJ1-1; D unclear. The ends were cut back, 1 base at V and 0 bases at J, with 10 bases in the middle. The CDR3 is 15 amino acids. Germline V gives CDR1 SGHRS, CDR2 YFSETQ. The DNA for the CDR3 is TGCGCCAGCAGCTTGATGGGGAACCTGAACACTGAAGCTTTCTTT. Its translation is CASSLMGNLNTEAFF.

This clonotype was observed at least ten times. The V gene is TRBV6-5, the J gene TRBJ2-5; D is tentatively TRBD1 or TRBD2 (5 bases each). Germline V gene sequence: CDR1 MNHEY, CDR2 SVGAGI. Trimming removed 6 bases from V and 5 bases from J, with 13 bases in between. The CDR3 runs to 13 residues. The CDR3 spells CASSRNWGETQYF. For the CDR3, the DNA is TGTGCCAGCAGCCGAAATTGGGGGGAGACCCAGTACTTC.

This clonotype was counted a few times. The CDR3 reads CSATREVGDTQYF. In DNA form, the CDR3 reads TGCAGTGCGACGCGGGAGGTCGGAGATACGCAGTATTTT. The J gene is TRBJ2-3, the V gene TRBV20-1, with TRBD2 matching 8 bases. The germline gives CDR1 DFQATT, CDR2 SNEGSKA (reference sequence). This CDR3 contains 13 residues. J was trimmed by 5 bases and V by 6 bases; bases with no gene match: 7.

There are many counts of this clonotype. V gene TRBV6-2 or TRBV6-3 combines with J gene TRBJ2-3; D uncertain. CDR1 MNHEY and CDR2 SVGEGT come from the germline V gene. V was clipped by 6 bases and J by 5 bases, with 9 bases between them. The CDR3 spans 12 residues. Written as DNA, the CDR3 is TGTGCCAGCAGCAGACTTCGAGATACGCAGTATTTT. The encoded protein is CASSRLRDTQYF.

This clonotype was counted at least ten times. The chain has TRBV5-1 and TRBJ2-7; 9 positions agree with TRBD1. Germline V gene lookup returns CDR1 SGHRS and CDR2 YFSETQ. The CDR3 loop spans 13 amino acids. V gave up 3 bases and J gave up 5 bases; unmatched junction bases: 3. The CDR3 here is CASSYDRGNEQYF. CDR3 nucleotides: TGCGCCAGCAGCTACGACAGGGGGAACGAGCAGTACTTC.

The table lists this clonotype with a count of one. Its ends do not fully match the called genes, so a read error is possible. V gene TRBV5-1 combines with J gene TRBJ2-7; possible D gene TRBD1, 6 bases. Germline CDR1 reads SGHRS; CDR2 reads YFSETQ. CDR3 length: 12 residues. In DNA, the CDR3 is TGCGCCAGCATCTTGGAAGGGGGCGAGCAGTACTTC. It codes for CASILEGGEQYF.

This clonotype has a count of ten or more. The V gene is TRBV27, the J gene TRBJ1-1; D unresolved. Trimming took off 3 bases at V and 6 bases at J, with 11 bases between the two ends. This CDR3 has 13 amino acids. The germline V gene has CDR1 MNHEY and CDR2 SMNVEV (reference sequence). CDR3 region: CASSFLSGAEAFF. DNA of the CDR3: TGTGCCAGCAGTTTTCTTTCTGGCGCTGAAGCTTTCTTT.

The chain couples TRBV5-1 to TRBJ2-7; D not resolved. CDR1 is SGHRS and CDR2 is YFSETQ in the germline V gene. Trimming removed 0 bases from V and 3 bases from J, with 13 bases in between. CDR3 length: 15 residues. The CDR3 spells CASSLDKQPVYEQYF. The CDR3 DNA follows: TGCGCCAGCAGCTTGGATAAACAGCCCGTCTACGAGCAGTACTTC.